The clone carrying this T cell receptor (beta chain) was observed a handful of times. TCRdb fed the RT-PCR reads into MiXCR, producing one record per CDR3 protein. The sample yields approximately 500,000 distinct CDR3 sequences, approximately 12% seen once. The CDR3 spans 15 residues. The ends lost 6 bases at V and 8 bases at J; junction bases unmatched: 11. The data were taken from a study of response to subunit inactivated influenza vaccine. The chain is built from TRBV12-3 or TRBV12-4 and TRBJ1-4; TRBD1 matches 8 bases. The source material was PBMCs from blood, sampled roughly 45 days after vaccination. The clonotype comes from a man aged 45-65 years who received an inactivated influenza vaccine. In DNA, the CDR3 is TGTGCCAGCAGCAAATTAGACAGGGGAAGGGAAAAACTGTTTTTT. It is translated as CASSKLDRGREKLFF.